These T cell receptor beta chains were read from a single sample in a study of identical twins. MiXCR, run by TCRdb on the 5' RACE reads, gives a single entry per CDR3 protein. The data contain hundreds of thousands of distinct CDR3 sequences, roughly 7% of them singletons. These data are also associated with another study on yellow fever vaccine responses in identical twins.

The specimen was memory (CD45RO+) T cells sorted from blood. These receptors were taken from a woman aged 18-29 years in good health. Each CDR3 is given with its conserved first and last residue. Each record gives: clone size, J gene, D gene, V gene, CDR3 protein, CDR3 DNA. The D gene is left open where the match is weak. The size entry is marked missing in some rows and otherwise reads once, few, many or a size class.

clone_size: many
j_call: TRBJ2-7
d_call: .
v_call: TRBV7-2
cdr3_aa: CASSGNAYEQYF
cdr3_nt: TGTGCCAGCAGCGGGAACGCTTACGAGCAGTACTTC

clone_size: few
j_call: TRBJ1-2
d_call: .
v_call: TRBV19
cdr3_aa: CASSGRGDYGYTF
cdr3_nt: TGTGCCAGTTCGGGCAGGGGAGACTATGGCTACACCTTC

clone_size: few
j_call: TRBJ2-1
d_call: .
v_call: TRBV5-6
cdr3_aa: CASSRRGSNEQFF
cdr3_nt: TGTGCCAGCAGTAGACGGGGGTCCAATGAGCAGTTCTTC

clone_size: many
j_call: TRBJ2-7
d_call: .
v_call: TRBV5-1
cdr3_aa: CASSWRAPQVEEQYF
cdr3_nt: TGCGCCAGCAGCTGGAGGGCTCCCCAGGTGGAAGAGCAGTACTTC

clone_size: few
j_call: TRBJ1-5
d_call: .
v_call: TRBV15
cdr3_aa: CATSRDRRSGTVDNQPQHF
cdr3_nt: TGTGCCACCAGCAGAGATAGGCGGTCCGGGACGGTAGACAATCAGCCCCAGCATTTT

clone_size: .
j_call: TRBJ2-5
d_call: .
v_call: TRBV7-3
cdr3_aa: CASSPGTLGLLHETQYF
cdr3_nt: TGTGCCAGCAGCCCCGGGACACTTGGACTACTCCACGAGACCCAGTACTTC

clone_size: few
j_call: TRBJ2-2
d_call: TRBD2
v_call: TRBV7-8
cdr3_aa: CASSGRLAGGANTGELFF
cdr3_nt: TGTGCCAGCAGCGGCCGACTAGCGGGAGGGGCTAACACCGGGGAGCTGTTTTTT

clone_size: .
j_call: TRBJ1-2
d_call: .
v_call: TRBV5-1
cdr3_aa: CASSFGAGYGYTF
cdr3_nt: TGCGCCAGCAGCTTTGGGGCAGGGTATGGCTACACCTTC

clone_size: .
j_call: TRBJ1-3
d_call: .
v_call: TRBV7-2
cdr3_aa: CASSSSVSSGNTIYF
cdr3_nt: TGTGCCAGCAGCTCGTCAGTGAGCTCTGGAAACACCATATATTTT

clone_size: few
j_call: TRBJ2-1
d_call: .
v_call: TRBV5-1
cdr3_aa: CASSLIQRTASSYNEQFF
cdr3_nt: TGCGCCAGCAGCTTAATTCAACGGACAGCAAGCTCCTACAATGAGCAGTTCTTC

clone_size: few
j_call: TRBJ2-1
d_call: TRBD2
v_call: TRBV4-1
cdr3_aa: CASSQASGGANDEQFF
cdr3_nt: TGCGCCAGCAGCCAAGCAAGCGGGGGGGCAAATGATGAGCAGTTCTTC

clone_size: few
j_call: TRBJ1-5
d_call: .
v_call: TRBV28
cdr3_aa: CASSPGSKGPQHF
cdr3_nt: TGTGCCAGCAGTCCGGGGTCTAAGGGGCCCCAGCATTTT

clone_size: .
j_call: TRBJ2-6
d_call: .
v_call: TRBV20-1
cdr3_aa: CSARDLLALGRAGANVLTF
cdr3_nt: TGCAGTGCTAGAGATCTACTAGCCCTGGGACGGGCTGGGGCCAACGTCCTGACTTTC

clone_size: .
j_call: TRBJ2-5
d_call: .
v_call: TRBV24-1
cdr3_aa: CATSGSGKTQYF
cdr3_nt: TGTGCCACCAGCGGGAGTGGGAAGACCCAGTACTTC

clone_size: .
j_call: TRBJ2-3
d_call: TRBD1
v_call: TRBV6-2/TRBV6-3
cdr3_aa: CASSRFPGQGGSATSTDTQYF
cdr3_nt: TGTGCCAGCAGCCGATTTCCGGGACAGGGGGGATCCGCTACTAGCACAGATACGCAGTATTTT

clone_size: few
j_call: TRBJ2-1
d_call: .
v_call: TRBV28
cdr3_aa: CASSLSDGSYNEQFF
cdr3_nt: TGTGCCAGCAGTTTATCCGACGGAAGCTACAATGAGCAGTTCTTC

clone_size: .
j_call: TRBJ2-7
d_call: .
v_call: TRBV5-1
cdr3_aa: CASSLVVSARDYEQYF
cdr3_nt: TGCGCCAGCAGCTTGGTGGTGTCGGCCCGCGATTACGAGCAGTACTTC

clone_size: few
j_call: TRBJ2-3
d_call: TRBD1
v_call: TRBV24-1
cdr3_aa: CATSDFKGGTGFTDTQYF
cdr3_nt: TGTGCCACCAGTGATTTCAAGGGCGGGACAGGGTTCACAGATACGCAGTATTTT

clone_size: few
j_call: TRBJ2-2
d_call: .
v_call: TRBV6-4
cdr3_aa: CASSDSVGSTGELFF
cdr3_nt: TGTGCCAGCAGTGACTCTGTAGGGAGCACCGGGGAGCTGTTTTTT

clone_size: many
j_call: TRBJ2-1
d_call: .
v_call: TRBV5-1
cdr3_aa: CASSLDPIWPPTLNSYNEQFF
cdr3_nt: TGCGCCAGCAGCTTGGATCCCATCTGGCCACCTACCTTAAACTCCTACAATGAGCAGTTCTTC

clone_size: .
j_call: TRBJ2-7
d_call: .
v_call: TRBV7-9
cdr3_aa: CASTNSYEQYF
cdr3_nt: TGTGCCAGCACGAACTCCTACGAGCAGTACTTC

clone_size: few
j_call: TRBJ2-2
d_call: TRBD2
v_call: TRBV7-6
cdr3_aa: CASSAGLAANTGELFF
cdr3_nt: TGTGCCAGCAGCGCGGGACTAGCGGCTAACACCGGGGAGCTGTTTTTT

clone_size: many
j_call: TRBJ1-3
d_call: .
v_call: TRBV5-1
cdr3_aa: CASSLEGTSGNTIYF
cdr3_nt: TGCGCCAGCAGCTTGGAGGGAACCTCTGGAAACACCATATATTTT

clone_size: many
j_call: TRBJ2-5
d_call: .
v_call: TRBV28
cdr3_aa: CASSFAGTPGKVTGYF
cdr3_nt: TGTGCCAGCAGTTTCGCCGGGACCCCCGGTAAAGTGACAGGGTACTTC

clone_size: many
j_call: TRBJ1-1
d_call: .
v_call: TRBV3-1
cdr3_aa: CASSPDTGRTEAFF
cdr3_nt: TGTGCCAGCAGTCCCGACACTGGGAGGACTGAAGCTTTCTTT

clone_size: few
j_call: TRBJ1-2
d_call: .
v_call: TRBV25-1
cdr3_aa: CASSESGPGYTF
cdr3_nt: TGTGCCAGCAGTGAATCCGGTCCGGGCTACACCTTC

clone_size: .
j_call: TRBJ2-2
d_call: TRBD2
v_call: TRBV11-1
cdr3_aa: CASSLRPGLASNTGELIF
cdr3_nt: TGTGCCAGCAGCTTAAGACCGGGACTAGCGTCGAACACCGGGGAGCTGATTTTT

clone_size: .
j_call: TRBJ2-3
d_call: TRBD2
v_call: TRBV24-1
cdr3_aa: CATSGLAGSTDTQYF
cdr3_nt: TGTGCCACCAGTGGACTAGCGGGAAGCACAGATACGCAGTATTTT

clone_size: .
j_call: TRBJ2-2
d_call: TRBD2
v_call: TRBV28
cdr3_aa: CAAGGTNHAGELFF
cdr3_nt: TGTGCCGCTGGCGGGACTAATCATGCCGGGGAGCTGTTTTTT

clone_size: few
j_call: TRBJ1-6
d_call: TRBD1
v_call: TRBV7-9
cdr3_aa: CASTGQYNSPLHF
cdr3_nt: TGTGCCAGCACGGGACAGTATAATTCACCCCTCCACTTT

clone_size: many
j_call: TRBJ2-2
d_call: .
v_call: TRBV4-1
cdr3_aa: CASSLSQGYATGELFF
cdr3_nt: TGCGCCAGCAGTTTATCTCAGGGTTATGCGACCGGGGAGCTGTTTTTT

clone_size: many
j_call: TRBJ2-7
d_call: .
v_call: TRBV27
cdr3_aa: CASSLQGGYEQYF
cdr3_nt: TGTGCCAGCTCTCTCCAGGGTGGGTACGAGCAGTACTTC

clone_size: many
j_call: TRBJ2-3
d_call: TRBD2
v_call: TRBV4-1
cdr3_aa: CASSQPRLAAHTDTQYF
cdr3_nt: TGCGCCAGCAGCCAACCTCGACTAGCGGCCCACACAGATACGCAGTATTTT

clone_size: few
j_call: TRBJ2-1
d_call: .
v_call: TRBV20-1
cdr3_aa: CSATSRIYNEQFF
cdr3_nt: TGCAGTGCTACTTCGCGGATCTACAATGAGCAGTTCTTC

clone_size: many
j_call: TRBJ2-1
d_call: .
v_call: TRBV2
cdr3_aa: CASRTQTYNEQFF
cdr3_nt: TGTGCCAGCAGGACCCAAACCTACAATGAGCAGTTCTTC

clone_size: .
j_call: TRBJ2-3
d_call: .
v_call: TRBV7-7
cdr3_aa: CASSLEVGSTDTQYF
cdr3_nt: TGTGCCAGCAGCTTAGAAGTCGGGAGCACAGATACGCAGTATTTT

clone_size: many
j_call: TRBJ2-2
d_call: .
v_call: TRBV24-1
cdr3_aa: CATNGYTGELFF
cdr3_nt: TGTGCCACGAATGGGTACACCGGGGAGCTGTTTTTT

clone_size: many
j_call: TRBJ2-7
d_call: TRBD1
v_call: TRBV12-3/TRBV12-4
cdr3_aa: CASSKGQGGYEQYF
cdr3_nt: TGTGCCAGCAGTAAGGGACAGGGGGGTTACGAGCAGTACTTC

clone_size: .
j_call: TRBJ2-7
d_call: TRBD2
v_call: TRBV18
cdr3_aa: CASSPLASGIYEQYF
cdr3_nt: TGTGCCAGCTCACCTTTGGCTAGCGGGATCTACGAGCAGTACTTC

clone_size: few
j_call: TRBJ2-5
d_call: .
v_call: TRBV5-1
cdr3_aa: CASSALQETQYF
cdr3_nt: TGCGCCAGCAGCGCCCTCCAAGAGACCCAGTACTTC

clone_size: .
j_call: TRBJ2-3
d_call: TRBD2
v_call: TRBV11-2
cdr3_aa: CASSLYSGGADTQYF
cdr3_nt: TGTGCCAGCAGCTTGTATAGCGGGGGGGCAGATACGCAGTATTTT

clone_size: many
j_call: TRBJ2-2
d_call: .
v_call: TRBV6-4
cdr3_aa: CASSSTGTGELFF
cdr3_nt: TGTGCCAGCAGCTCCACAGGAACCGGGGAGCTGTTTTTT

clone_size: many
j_call: TRBJ1-1
d_call: .
v_call: TRBV6-1
cdr3_aa: CASKDRWNTEAFF
cdr3_nt: TGTGCCAGCAAAGATCGGTGGAACACTGAAGCTTTCTTT

clone_size: .
j_call: TRBJ1-2
d_call: TRBD1
v_call: TRBV28
cdr3_aa: CASSSRQGRNGYTF
cdr3_nt: TGTGCCAGCAGTTCTCGACAGGGGCGTAATGGCTACACCTTC

clone_size: .
j_call: TRBJ1-6
d_call: .
v_call: TRBV7-2
cdr3_aa: CASSFGHYNSPLHF
cdr3_nt: TGTGCCAGCAGCTTCGGACATTATAATTCACCCCTCCACTTT

clone_size: .
j_call: TRBJ1-6
d_call: .
v_call: TRBV10-3
cdr3_aa: CAIRDIANSPLHF
cdr3_nt: TGTGCCATCAGAGACATAGCTAATTCACCCCTCCACTTT